The 25 T cell receptor beta chains listed next were all sequenced from one sample in a study of Graves' ophthalmopathy and Graves' hyperthyroidism. Amplification targeted the TCR beta CDR3 regions, with RNA transcripts as the source material. HTBI-primed RT-PCR formed the first round, and a multiplex PCR formed the second. TCRdb reprocessed the multiplex PCR reads via MiXCR and lists one record per CDR3 protein. The table has a few hundred thousand distinct CDR3 sequences, approximately 16% seen once. The source material was peripheral blood. These receptors were obtained from a woman younger than 30 with Graves' ophthalmopathy.

This clonotype was detected many times. The chain is built from TRBV28 and TRBJ1-1, with D unclear. CDR3 length equals 12 residues. V was trimmed by 9 bases and J by 3 bases, leaving 11 bases between them. Germline V gene sequence: CDR1 MDHEN, CDR2 SYDVKM. DNA of the CDR3: TGTGCCAGTTTTGATGACCACACTGAAGCTTTCTTT. As protein: CASFDDHTEAFF.

This clonotype has just a few counts. V and J are TRBV12-3 or TRBV12-4 and TRBJ1-6, with TRBD1 matching 7 bases. J was trimmed by 8 bases and V by 5 bases; bases with no gene match: 3. The CDR3 covers 13 residues. CDR3 protein: CASSATGDSPLHF. The CDR3 region has the DNA TGTGCCAGCAGTGCTACAGGGGATTCACCCCTCCACTTT.

This clonotype was observed at least ten times. CDR3 loop: CASSLSQGTYEQYF. The DNA of the CDR3 is TGTGCCAGCAGCTTATCCCAGGGGACCTACGAGCAGTACTTC. The rearrangement joins TRBV7-2 to TRBJ2-7, with a weak D call TRBD1 (6 bases). Trimming cost V 2 bases and J 2 bases, with 10 bases left between them. Germline CDR1 reads SGHTA; CDR2 reads FQGNSA. CDR3 length equals 14 residues.

The sample holds a few counts of this clonotype. The chain couples TRBV6-4 to TRBJ2-7; TRBD2 matches 8 bases. After removal of 3 bases from V and 0 bases from J, the junction contained 7 bases not matched to a gene. The CDR3 totals 16 residues. CDR1 is MRHNA and CDR2 is SNTAGT in the germline V gene. The CDR3, as DNA: TGTGCCAGCAGTGATTCCCCGGGACTAGTCTCCTACGAGCAGTACTTC. Protein: CASSDSPGLVSYEQYF.

This clonotype was seen just once. The chain links TRBV29-1 to TRBJ1-2; tentative D call: TRBD1 (5 bases). V was trimmed by 1 base and J by 6 bases, leaving 6 bases between them. The germline V gene has CDR1 SQVTM and CDR2 ANQGSEA. The CDR3 contains 11 residues. The CDR3 sequence: CSVEGGNGYTF. The CDR3 region has the DNA TGCAGCGTTGAAGGGGGGAATGGCTACACCTTC.

This clonotype was picked up many times. The V call is TRBV19, the J call TRBJ2-7; 10 nucleotides line up with TRBD2. CDR3 length equals 13 residues. Trimming cost V 5 bases and J 3 bases; bases outside gene matches: 1. The germline gives CDR1 LNHDA, CDR2 SQIVND (reference sequence). CDR3 DNA: TGTGCCAGTAGTGGGACTAGCGACTACGAGCAGTACTTC. It translates to CASSGTSDYEQYF.

This clonotype was detected many times. The genes are TRBV20-1 and TRBJ1-6, with no clear D. The CDR3 contains 13 residues. Trimming cost V 4 bases and J 8 bases, with 12 bases left between them. Germline CDR1 is DFQATT and CDR2 is SNEGSKA (reference sequence). CDR3 coding DNA: TGCAGTGCTAAATATAGGGCGGATTCACCCCTCCACTTT. This sequence encodes CSAKYRADSPLHF.

The gene calls are TRBV6-1 and TRBJ2-7; D is ambiguous. Looked up from germline, CDR1 is MNHNS and CDR2 is SASEGT. The CDR3 loop spans 14 amino acids. V was shortened by 1 base and J by 2 bases, with 9 bases between the two germline ends. The CDR3 region has the DNA TGTGCCAGCAGTGAAGTCACAAACACCTACGAGCAGTACTTC. Translating gives CASSEVTNTYEQYF.

This clonotype was picked up many times. V gene TRBV28 combines with J gene TRBJ1-1; no clear D. Germline V gives CDR1 MDHEN, CDR2 SYDVKM. V lost 6 bases and J lost 7, with 18 bases in between. The CDR3 extends over 14 amino acids. CDR3 coding DNA: TGTGCCAGCAGAGATACAAGACGGGAAATTGAAGCTTTCTTT. It codes for CASRDTRREIEAFF.

This clonotype was seen ten or more times. The chain uses TRBV2 and TRBJ1-3; 9 bases map to TRBD1. Looked up from germline, CDR1 is SNHLY and CDR2 is FYNNEI. CDR3 size: 20 residues. The V gene end was trimmed by 7 bases and the J gene end by 2 bases; junction bases not matched to a gene: 21. The DNA for the CDR3 is TGTGCCAGCATGAAGATGGGACCCTTGGGGACAGGGTCACCTGGAAACACCATATATTTT. Its translation: CASMKMGPLGTGSPGNTIYF.

At least ten counts were recorded for this clonotype. The V call is TRBV30, the J call TRBJ1-6; D not resolved. Germline CDR1 GTSNPN, CDR2 SVGIG (reference sequence). The length of the CDR3 is 13 residues. V dropped 2 bases and J dropped 11 bases, with 13 bases sitting between them. CDR3 sequence reads: CAWSPSLSAPLHF. The CDR3 region has the DNA TGTGCCTGGAGTCCATCCCTCTCAGCACCCCTCCACTTT.

This clonotype was counted ten times or more. The J gene is TRBJ2-2, the V gene TRBV15; no clear D gene. Germline V lookup: CDR1 LNHNV, CDR2 YYDKDF (reference sequence). Deletions cut 2 bases from V and 1 base from J, with 5 bases between. This CDR3 is 14 amino acids long. The CDR3 reads CATSRSLNTGELFF. In nucleotides, the CDR3 is TGTGCCACCAGCAGATCCTTGAACACCGGGGAGCTGTTTTTT.

With regard to this clonotype: This may be a read error: a much more frequent sequence differs by one nucleotide. This chain joins TRBV18 and TRBJ1-5; perhaps TRBD1 as D (5 bases). Germline CDR1 and CDR2: KGHSH and LQKENI. The CDR3 spans 15 residues. CDR3 DNA sequence: TGTTCCAGCTCACCAAGGAGTTCGGGGGGTCAGCCCCAGCATTTT. This sequence encodes CSSSPRSSGGQPQHF.

At least ten counts were recorded for this clonotype. The V call is TRBV30, the J call TRBJ1-1, with D perhaps TRBD1 (5 bases). This CDR3 has 14 amino acids. Germline-derived CDR1 and CDR2 are GTSNPN and SVGIG (reference sequence). V dropped 4 bases and J dropped 4 bases, with 16 bases sitting between them. This CDR3 reads CAWNGGWLVTEAFF. The CDR3 DNA sequence: TGTGCCTGGAATGGGGGGTGGTTGGTCACTGAAGCTTTCTTT.

There are many counts of this clonotype. CDR3 loop: CASSSTFDPYEQYF. The CDR3 bases are TGTGCCAGCAGCAGCACATTTGACCCCTACGAGCAGTACTTC. This chain uses TRBV6-1 with TRBJ2-7, with D hard to call. Germline assignment: CDR1 MNHNS and CDR2 SASEGT. This CDR3 has 14 amino acids. Deletions cut 6 bases from V and 2 bases from J, with 14 bases between.

This clonotype came up many times. The genes are TRBV7-2 and TRBJ1-2; TRBD1 might be the D (5 bases). The CDR3 extends over 18 amino acids. V lost 0 bases, J lost 2 bases, and 19 bases lay in between. Germline assignment: CDR1 SGHTA and CDR2 FQGNSA. In nucleotides, the CDR3 is TGTGCCAGCAGCTTAGCCAGGGCATGGGGGGGGAGCAACTATGGCTACACCTTC. It is translated as CASSLARAWGGSNYGYTF.

This clonotype was picked up many times. The V gene is TRBV19, the J gene TRBJ2-7; 11 positions match TRBD1. Germline values: CDR1 LNHDA, CDR2 SQIVND (reference sequence). Trimming at V came to 5 bases and at J to 1 base, leaving 4 bases not matched to a gene. This CDR3 comprises 15 residues. The CDR3 is CASSRGTGGSYEQYF. As DNA, the CDR3 is TGTGCCAGTAGTCGCGGGACAGGGGGATCCTACGAGCAGTACTTC.

Turning to this clonotype: Its ends do not fully match the called genes, so a read error is possible. CDR3 sequence (DNA): TGTACCAGCAGCGGACCGGGACTCTCCTACGAGCAGTACTTC. Protein: CTSSGPGLSYEQYF. The chain carries TRBV12-3 or TRBV12-4 and TRBJ2-7; tentatively, D is TRBD2 (6 bases). This CDR3 has 14 amino acids.

In its sample, this clonotype was seen many times. V gene TRBV7-3 combines with J gene TRBJ2-2, with 7 bases identical to TRBD2. V shed 5 bases and J 4 bases; nucleotides not matched to a gene: 4. Germline lookup yields CDR1 SGHTA and CDR2 FQGTGA. This CDR3 has 14 residues. The DNA of the CDR3 is TGTGCCAGCAGCCCGACTAGCATCACCGGGGAGCTGTTTTTT. Translating gives CASSPTSITGELFF.

J is TRBJ1-6 and V is TRBV28; tentative D call: TRBD1 (6 bases). The length of the CDR3 is 16 residues. From germline, CDR1 is MDHEN and CDR2 SYDVKM. V dropped 6 bases and J dropped 5 bases, with 17 bases sitting between them. The DNA of the CDR3 is TGTGCCAGCAGAGACCCGGGGAGGACAGATAATTCACCCCTCCACTTT. It is translated as CASRDPGRTDNSPLHF.

The chain recombines TRBV6-5 with TRBJ2-7, with 11 bases fitting TRBD2. Germline V CDR1 and CDR2: MNHEY, SVGAGI. The length of the CDR3 is 17 residues. Germline trimming cut 2 bases from V and 3 bases from J; bases unmatched to any gene: 9. CDR3 DNA: TGTGCCAGCAGTTACGGGGTAGCGGGAGGGGGGCTCTACGAGCAGTACTTC. Translated, it gives CASSYGVAGGGLYEQYF.

This clonotype was picked up many times. CDR3 nucleotide sequence: TGTGCCAGCAGCCAACAGGACAGGTCTGAAGCTTTCTTT. It codes for CASSQQDRSEAFF. The genes are TRBV4-2 and TRBJ1-1, with 7 nucleotides matching TRBD1. Germline values: CDR1 LGHNA, CDR2 YNFKEQ. V was clipped by 2 bases and J by 6 bases; unmatched bases: 3. The CDR3 consists of 13 residues.

This clonotype was seen many times. The chain couples TRBV6-2 or TRBV6-3 to TRBJ2-5; 12 positions match TRBD2. Trimming cost V 6 bases and J 2 bases; bases outside gene matches: 7. Germline CDR1 is MNHEY and CDR2 is SVGEGT. This CDR3 region has 16 residues. The CDR3 is CASRVLLAGGQETQYF. CDR3 in DNA: TGTGCCAGCAGAGTCCTCCTAGCGGGAGGGCAAGAGACCCAGTACTTC.

The table lists this clonotype with many counts. This rearrangement joins TRBV11-2 to TRBJ2-7, with 7 bases lining up with TRBD1. Trimming at V came to 2 bases and at J to 4 bases, leaving 5 bases not matched to a gene. CDR3 size: 14 residues. Germline CDR1 SGHAT, CDR2 FQNNGV. In DNA form, the CDR3 reads TGTGCCAGCAGCTTATCACAGGGGAATTACGAGCAGTACTTC. Translated, it gives CASSLSQGNYEQYF.

This clonotype was recorded many times. The V gene is TRBV7-2, the J gene TRBJ2-7, with 7 bases identical to TRBD2. Unmatched junction bases numbered 16, after V lost 5 bases and J lost 9 bases. Per germline, CDR1 SGHTA and CDR2 FQGNSA. The length of the CDR3 is 15 residues. The CDR3 nucleotides are TGTGCCAGCAGCCCCGCCCAGGAGCGGGGAAGGGGGCAGTACTTC. Its protein is CASSPAQERGRGQYF. The variable domain in full, with the rest retrieved from reference TRBV7-2 and TRBJ2-7, is GAGVSQSPSNKVTEKGKDVELRCDPISGHTALYWYRQSLGQGLEFLIYFQGNSAPDKSGLPSDRFSAERTGGSVSTLTIQRTQQEDSAVYLCASSPAQERGRGQYFGPGTRLTVT.